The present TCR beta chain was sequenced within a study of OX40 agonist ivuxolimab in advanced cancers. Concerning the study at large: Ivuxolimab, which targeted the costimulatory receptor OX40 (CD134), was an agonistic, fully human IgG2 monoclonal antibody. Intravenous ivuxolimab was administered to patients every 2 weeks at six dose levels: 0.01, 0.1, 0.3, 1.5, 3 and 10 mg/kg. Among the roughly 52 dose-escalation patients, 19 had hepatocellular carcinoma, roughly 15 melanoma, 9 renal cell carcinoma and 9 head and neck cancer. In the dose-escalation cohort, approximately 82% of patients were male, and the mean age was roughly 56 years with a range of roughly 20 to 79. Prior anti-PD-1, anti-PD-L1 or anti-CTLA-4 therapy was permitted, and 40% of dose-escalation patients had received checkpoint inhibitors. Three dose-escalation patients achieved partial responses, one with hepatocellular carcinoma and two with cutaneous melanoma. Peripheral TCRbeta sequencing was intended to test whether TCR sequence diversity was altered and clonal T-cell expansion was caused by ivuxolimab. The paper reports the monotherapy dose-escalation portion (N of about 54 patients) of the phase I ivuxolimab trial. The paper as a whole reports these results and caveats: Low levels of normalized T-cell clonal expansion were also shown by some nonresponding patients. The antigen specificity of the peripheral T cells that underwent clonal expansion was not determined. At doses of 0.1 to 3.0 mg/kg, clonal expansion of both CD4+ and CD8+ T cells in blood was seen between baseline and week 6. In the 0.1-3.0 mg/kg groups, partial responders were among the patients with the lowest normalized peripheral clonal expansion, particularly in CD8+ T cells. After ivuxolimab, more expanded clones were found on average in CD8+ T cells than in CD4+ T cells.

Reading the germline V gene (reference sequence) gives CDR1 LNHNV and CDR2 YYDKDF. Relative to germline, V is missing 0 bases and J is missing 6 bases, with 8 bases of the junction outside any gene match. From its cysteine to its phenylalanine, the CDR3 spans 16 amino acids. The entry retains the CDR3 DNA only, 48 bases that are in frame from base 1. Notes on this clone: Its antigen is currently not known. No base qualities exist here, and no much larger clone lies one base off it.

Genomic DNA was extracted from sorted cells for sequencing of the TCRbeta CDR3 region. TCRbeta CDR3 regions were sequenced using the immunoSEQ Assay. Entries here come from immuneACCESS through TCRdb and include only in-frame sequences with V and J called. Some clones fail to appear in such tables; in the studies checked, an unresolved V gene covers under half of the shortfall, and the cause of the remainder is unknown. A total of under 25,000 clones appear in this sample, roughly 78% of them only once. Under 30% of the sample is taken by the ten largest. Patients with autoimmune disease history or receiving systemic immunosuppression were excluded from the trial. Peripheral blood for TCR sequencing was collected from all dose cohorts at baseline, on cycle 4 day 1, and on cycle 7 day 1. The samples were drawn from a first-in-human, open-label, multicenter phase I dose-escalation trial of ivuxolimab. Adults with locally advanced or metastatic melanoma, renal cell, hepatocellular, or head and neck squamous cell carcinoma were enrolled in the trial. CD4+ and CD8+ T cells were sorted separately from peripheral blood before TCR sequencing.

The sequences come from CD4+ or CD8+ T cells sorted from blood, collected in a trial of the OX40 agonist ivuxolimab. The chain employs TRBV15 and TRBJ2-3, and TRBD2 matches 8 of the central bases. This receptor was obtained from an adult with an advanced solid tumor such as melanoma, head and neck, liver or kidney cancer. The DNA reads TGTGCCACCAGCAGAGATTCTACGGGGGGGCCGGATACGCAGTATTTT. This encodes CATSRDSTGGPDTQYF. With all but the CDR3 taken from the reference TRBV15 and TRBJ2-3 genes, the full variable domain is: DAMVIQNPRYQVTQFGKPVTLSCSQTLNHNVMYWYQQKSSQAPKLLFHYYDKDFNNEADTPDNFQSRRPNTSFCFLDIRSPGLGDTAMYLCATSRDSTGGPDTQYFGPGTRLTVL.